This passage covers 32 T cell receptor beta chains from one sample sequenced in a study of T cell responses to AZD1222 COVID-19 vaccine. TCRdb keeps only in-frame clones here, not all; method: immunoSEQ multiplex PCR. The table includes about 83,000 clones, 86% detected once. Sample: peripheral blood, taken on day 0 of AZD1222 vaccination. The receptors were sampled from an adult in good health.

V gene TRBV3-1 (or the pseudogene TRBV3-2) combines with J gene TRBJ1-3; tentative D call: TRBD1 (5 bases). The CDR3 is 16 amino acids. The germline CDR1 and CDR2 sequences are LGHDT and YNNKEL (reference sequence). V gave up 4 bases and J gave up 0 bases, with 13 bases separating them. The CDR3 DNA follows: TGTGCCAGCAGCCGTCGGGGGGGAACCTCTGGAAACACCATATATTTT. Translating gives CASSRRGGTSGNTIYF.

The chain couples TRBV6-6 to TRBJ2-7; 14 bases align to TRBD2. Germline V gives CDR1 MNHNY, CDR2 SVGAGI (reference sequence). V was pared by 5 bases and J by 6 bases, with 15 bases of the junction left unmatched. The CDR3 totals 18 residues. The CDR3 loop reads CASSPGLAGAAGVFEQYF. The CDR3 coding sequence is TGTGCCAGCAGTCCGGGACTAGCGGGAGCTGCGGGGGTGTTCGAGCAGTACTTC.

The chain is built from TRBV2 and TRBJ1-1; 12 bases line up with TRBD1. The V gene's germline CDR1 is SNHLY and CDR2 FYNNEI. CDR3 size: 14 residues. V lost 10 bases, J lost 5 bases, and 8 bases stayed unmatched. CDR3 in DNA: TGTGCCACTTCCGGGACAGGGGGCCGGACTGAAGCTTTCTTT. It codes for CATSGTGGRTEAFF.

This rearrangement joins TRBV6-2 or TRBV6-3 to TRBJ2-1; TRBD2 is a possible D gene (5 bases). Trimming pared 6 bases from V and 4 bases from J, leaving 22 bases between. This CDR3 is 17 amino acids long. Germline assignment: CDR1 MNHEY and CDR2 SVGEGT. The DNA of the CDR3 is TGTGCCAGCAGCCCCCGGGCCGGAGTAGCGAAGTACAATGAGCAGTTCTTC. It specifies CASSPRAGVAKYNEQFF.

The rearrangement uses TRBV4-3 and TRBJ1-2; 12 nucleotides align to TRBD1. The CDR3 has 20 residues. The germline CDR1 and CDR2 sequences are LGHNA and YSLEER. V was pared by 4 bases and J by 4 bases, with 19 bases of the junction left unmatched. CDR3 protein: CASSRSLLRGQGAGSYGYTF. CDR3 in DNA: TGCGCCAGCAGCCGCTCTCTTCTCCGGGGACAGGGGGCAGGGAGCTATGGCTACACCTTC.

The chain links TRBV6-5 to TRBJ2-3; 9 bases map to TRBD1. The V gene's germline CDR1 is MNHEY and CDR2 SVGAGI. The CDR3 runs to 16 residues. The J segment lost 9 bases and the V segment lost 2 bases, leaving 12 bases of the junction unmatched. CDR3 protein: CASSYGQGQLWVTQYF. Written as DNA, the CDR3 is TGTGCCAGCAGTTACGGACAGGGGCAGCTATGGGTGACGCAGTATTTT.

On this clone: At one end, the junction sequence differs from germline, possibly due to a read error. The chain couples TRBV12-3 or TRBV12-4 to TRBJ1-1, with no clear D. This CDR3 is 12 amino acids long. The CDR3 here is CASRVGNIEAFF. The CDR3 nucleotides are TGTGCCAGCAGGGTCGGGAACATTGAAGCTTTCTTT.

The chain employs TRBV7-3 and TRBJ2-3; D may be TRBD1 or TRBD2 (5 bases each). This CDR3 contains 13 residues. With 5 bases removed from V and 4 bases from J, the gap between germline ends came to 10 bases. Germline CDR1 and CDR2: SGHTA and FQGTGA. The CDR3 nucleotides read TGTGCCAGCAGCCCCCGGGGCGCAGATACGCAGTATTTT. It encodes CASSPRGADTQYF.

In this sample, this clone turned up once. The J gene is TRBJ2-1, the V gene TRBV6-5, with 9 positions matching TRBD1. The V and J ends lost 9 bases and 5 bases, in that order; junction bases with no gene match: 8. The CDR3 has 14 residues. CDR1 and CDR2 (germline): MNHEY, SVGAGI. CDR3 residues: CASHRQGGNNEQFF. CDR3 coding DNA: TGTGCCAGTCACCGACAGGGGGGAAACAATGAGCAGTTCTTC.

The CDR3 region has the DNA TGTGCCAGCAGCGAGGAAGGGCGACGGCACACTGAAGCTTTCTTT. It specifies CASSEEGRRHTEAFF. This rearrangement joins TRBV5-4 to TRBJ1-1; D gene uncertain. The V and J ends lost 4 bases and 3 bases respectively, with 16 bases between them. This CDR3 is 15 amino acids long. In germline, CDR1 is SGHNT, CDR2 YYREEE (reference sequence).

J is TRBJ2-2 and V is TRBV4-2, with TRBD2 matching 9 bases. The CDR3 runs to 18 residues. Germline V CDR1 and CDR2: LGHNA, YNFKEQ. J lost 5 bases, V lost 0 bases, and 10 bases had no gene match. In DNA form, the CDR3 reads TGTGCCAGCAGCCAAGATTCAGCGGGGGGACCGGGTACCGGGGAGCTGTTTTTT. It codes for CASSQDSAGGPGTGELFF.

The table lists this clone with a few counts. The chain uses TRBV7-3 and TRBJ2-1; TRBD2 agrees at 7 bases. The trim removed 3 bases at V and 7 bases at J, leaving 12 bases unmatched. Germline CDR1 SGHTA, CDR2 FQGTGA. The CDR3 spans 16 residues. The CDR3 here is CASSLGKIGEGNEQFF. DNA for the CDR3: TGTGCCAGCAGCTTGGGCAAAATCGGGGAGGGAAATGAGCAGTTCTTC.

The J gene is TRBJ1-1, the V gene TRBV7-2; D is unclear. Trimming left V 8 bases short and J 1 base short, with 11 bases between. The CDR3 runs to 13 residues. Germline V CDR1 and CDR2: SGHTA, FQGNSA. DNA for the CDR3: TGTGCCAGCGGTAGTCAGGAGAACACTGAAGCTTTCTTT. Its translation: CASGSQENTEAFF.

The V and J genes are TRBV28 and TRBJ2-7, with D unclear. This CDR3 has 13 residues. The V and J ends lost 6 bases and 1 base respectively, with 10 bases between them. Germline V gene sequence: CDR1 MDHEN, CDR2 SYDVKM. CDR3 region: CASSRAPSYEQYF. DNA of the CDR3: TGTGCCAGCAGCCGAGCCCCTTCCTACGAGCAGTACTTC.

This chain uses TRBV9 with TRBJ1-2, with 7 bases that match TRBD1. The CDR3 has 16 amino acids. Germline assignment: CDR1 SGDLS and CDR2 YYNGEE. V gave up 4 bases and J gave up 0 bases; unmatched junction bases: 9. CDR3 amino acids: CASSFFDRASNYGYTF. Here the CDR3 DNA reads TGTGCCAGCAGCTTCTTTGACAGGGCGTCTAACTATGGCTACACCTTC.

The rearrangement joins TRBV5-1 to TRBJ1-1; D remains ambiguous. The CDR3 runs 15 residues. The V gene lost 0 bases and the J gene lost 0 bases, with 9 bases spanning the gap. Germline values: CDR1 SGHRS, CDR2 YFSETQ. The CDR3 reads CASSLGSPLNTEAFF. CDR3 DNA sequence: TGCGCCAGCAGCTTGGGCAGTCCTTTGAACACTGAAGCTTTCTTT.

The chain couples TRBV5-1 to TRBJ1-3, with D possibly being TRBD1 (5 bases). Trimming pared 5 bases from V and 1 base from J, leaving 13 bases between. CDR3 length: 15 amino acids. Germline values: CDR1 SGHRS, CDR2 YFSETQ. CDR3 in amino acids: CASSQGTLSGNTIYF. The CDR3 DNA reads TGCGCCAGCAGTCAGGGTACCCTTTCTGGAAACACCATATATTTT. Variable domain in full (rest from reference TRBV5-1 and TRBJ1-3): KAGVTQTPRYLIKTRGQQVTLSCSPISGHRSVSWYQQTPGQGLQFLFEYFSETQRNKGNFPGRFSGRQFSNSRSEMNVSTLELGDSALYLCASSQGTLSGNTIYFGEGSWLTVV.

The CDR3 here is CASSQGYSGTETQYF. DNA of the CDR3: TGTGCCAGCAGCCAAGGTTATTCGGGGACGGAGACCCAGTACTTC. This chain joins TRBV3-1 (or the pseudogene TRBV3-2) and TRBJ2-5; possibly TRBD1 or TRBD2 for D (5 bases each). Deletions cut 1 base from V and 5 bases from J, with 14 bases between. The V gene's germline CDR1 is LGHDT and CDR2 YNNKEL (reference sequence). There are 15 residues in the CDR3.

This rearrangement joins TRBV5-6 to TRBJ2-7; no reliable D call. The CDR3 loop spans 14 amino acids. Germline CDR1 SGHDT, CDR2 YYEEEE. With 3 bases removed from V and 3 bases from J, the gap between germline ends came to 13 bases. CDR3 residues: CASSYALRVYEQYF. The CDR3 region has the DNA TGTGCCAGCAGCTACGCCTTACGGGTCTACGAGCAGTACTTC.

This clone showed up just a few times. The chain joins TRBV6-5 to TRBJ1-1; perhaps TRBD1 as D (6 bases). CDR1 is MNHEY and CDR2 is SVGAGI in the germline V gene. This CDR3 comprises 15 residues. The V gene lost 6 bases and the J gene lost 0 bases, with 14 bases spanning the gap. CDR3 protein: CASRSGQTMNTEAFF. The CDR3 DNA follows: TGTGCCAGCAGGAGCGGACAGACCATGAACACTGAAGCTTTCTTT.

The V call is TRBV30, the J call TRBJ2-3, with 13 bases identical to TRBD2. CDR3 length: 16 amino acids. V gave up 2 bases and J gave up 3 bases; unmatched junction bases: 5. Germline lookup yields CDR1 GTSNPN and CDR2 SVGIG (reference sequence). CDR3 sequence (DNA): TGTGCCTGGAGTTCGGGACTAGCGGGGTGGACAGATACGCAGTATTTT. It codes for CAWSSGLAGWTDTQYF.

The chain carries TRBV19 and TRBJ1-2; 7 nucleotides line up with TRBD1. Germline CDR1 LNHDA, CDR2 SQIVND (reference sequence). V dropped 3 bases and J dropped 7; count of bases not matched to a gene: 11. This CDR3 region has 15 residues. The CDR3 region is CASSIPTTGRIGYTF. The CDR3 bases are TGTGCCAGTAGTATCCCCACGACAGGGAGAATTGGCTACACCTTC.

This clone was recorded a few times. This rearrangement joins TRBV5-1 to TRBJ2-7; D not certain. The CDR3 covers 15 residues. The V gene lost 3 bases and the J gene lost 2 bases, with 15 bases spanning the gap. Germline assignment: CDR1 SGHRS and CDR2 YFSETQ. The CDR3 loop reads CASSSGLPPAYEQYF. CDR3 in DNA: TGCGCCAGCAGCTCCGGCCTTCCACCAGCCTACGAGCAGTACTTC.

The chain recombines TRBV3-1 (or the pseudogene TRBV3-2) with TRBJ1-2, with TRBD1 matching over 9 bases. The CDR3 totals 16 residues. V shed 4 bases, J shed 4 bases, and the junction held 10 bases outside the gene matches. Germline V gene sequence: CDR1 LGHDT, CDR2 YNNKEL (reference sequence). The CDR3 DNA reads as TGTGCCAGCAGCCCGCTCGGGACAGGGATTTTCTATGGCTACACCTTC. The encoded protein is CASSPLGTGIFYGYTF.

The genes are TRBV7-2 and TRBJ2-7, with D unresolved. Germline V gives CDR1 SGHTA, CDR2 FQGNSA. Trimming took off 1 base at V and 6 bases at J, with 10 bases between the two ends. The CDR3 sequence is 13 residues long. CDR3 DNA: TGTGCCAGCAGCTTAGAACCTTTGGGCGAGCAGTACTTC. This encodes CASSLEPLGEQYF.

V gene TRBV6-5 combines with J gene TRBJ2-7; possibly TRBD2 for D (5 bases). The CDR3 has 14 amino acids. Between the trimmed V and J ends, which lost 3 bases and 2 bases, there was a span of 11 bases. The germline CDR1 and CDR2 sequences are MNHEY and SVGAGI. CDR3 nucleotides: TGTGCCAGCAGTTATCTGACTACCACCTACGAGCAGTACTTC. Translating gives CASSYLTTTYEQYF.

V and J are TRBV6-5 and TRBJ1-1; D is ambiguous. The CDR3 totals 15 residues. Germline assignment: CDR1 MNHEY and CDR2 SVGAGI. V was shortened by 6 bases and J by 0 bases, with 14 bases between the two germline ends. The CDR3 sequence is CASSQRTLMNTEAFF. In DNA form, the CDR3 reads TGTGCCAGCAGCCAACGTACGCTAATGAACACTGAAGCTTTCTTT.

This chain links TRBV5-1 with TRBJ1-3; the match to TRBD1 covers 10 bases. This CDR3 has 18 residues. J gave up 2 bases and V 4 bases, and 12 bases lay outside the gene matches. Germline CDR1 reads SGHRS; CDR2 reads YFSETQ. The chain's CDR3 is CASSKAPGTGATGNTIYF. The CDR3 nucleotides read TGCGCCAGCAGCAAGGCCCCGGGGACAGGGGCGACTGGAAACACCATATATTTT.

The V call is TRBV19, the J call TRBJ2-3; tentatively, D is TRBD2 (7 bases). Trimming pared 4 bases from V and 0 bases from J, leaving 14 bases between. The CDR3 consists of 16 residues. Germline CDR1 and CDR2: LNHDA and SQIVND (reference sequence). The CDR3 sequence: CASSSPRGGSTDTQYF. CDR3 sequence (DNA): TGTGCCAGTAGTAGCCCAAGGGGGGGGAGCACAGATACGCAGTATTTT.

This rearrangement joins TRBV4-1 to TRBJ1-5; 7 bases fit TRBD1. CDR3 length: 15 amino acids. Germline-derived CDR1 and CDR2 are MGHRA and YSYEKL. Unmatched junction bases numbered 7, after V lost 3 bases and J lost 5 bases. DNA of the CDR3: TGCGCCAGCAGCCAGGAAATGACAGGGTATCAGCCCCAGCATTTT. Translation gives CASSQEMTGYQPQHF.

This clone has a handful of counts. V gene TRBV12-5 combines with J gene TRBJ2-5; 8 nucleotides align to TRBD2. J was trimmed by 2 bases and V by 4 bases; bases with no gene match: 3. The CDR3 runs 14 residues. CDR1 and CDR2 from the germline V gene are LGHNT and FRNRAP. CDR3 nucleotide sequence: TGTGCTAGTGGTTACGGGGGGGCACAAGAGACCCAGTACTTC. Translating it yields CASGYGGAQETQYF.

The chain uses TRBV28 and TRBJ2-1; maybe TRBD2 (5 bases). Germline V gene data show CDR1 as MDHEN and CDR2 as SYDVKM. V lost 7 bases and J 2 bases, leaving 6 bases between the germline ends. This CDR3 spans 12 amino acids. CDR3 protein: CASKRAYNEQFF. CDR3 nucleotide sequence: TGTGCCAGCAAGAGGGCCTACAATGAGCAGTTCTTC.